This T cell receptor (beta chain) was identified in a study of blood T cell repertoires in COVID-19. Study background: Sites across the United States, Italy and Spain contributed samples from acute and convalescent COVID-19.

Seattle enrolled patients during active infection and tracked them longitudinally. In the study's own analysis: For nucleated cells, counts were estimated from reference gene primer amplification. Using immunoSEQ multiplex PCR, the repertoire was profiled, and TCRdb retains in-frame clones only, with some absent. The V and J calls and clone size are taken from that table; D and trimming were inferred from the DNA. This sample yields a few hundred thousand clones, of which roughly 84% are seen a single time; 15% to 17% belongs to the top ten. CDR1 is LGHDT and CDR2 is YNNKEL in the germline V gene (reference sequence). This CDR3 contains 16 residues. V was clipped by 4 bases and J by 11 bases; unmatched bases: 10.

The chain recombines TRBV3-1 (or the pseudogene TRBV3-2) with TRBJ2-3; 15 bases agree with TRBD2. Material for sequencing was peripheral blood. The origin of this receptor is a person aged 65 to 85 with COVID-19, enrolled during active disease. In DNA, the CDR3 is TGTGCCAGCAGCCTAGGACTAGCGGGAGGGGGGATTGGGCAGTATTTT. This translates into CASSLGLAGGGIGQYF.